This T cell receptor beta chain was recovered during a study of blood T cells in healthy people across ages. This CDR3 region has 13 residues. Germline loops: CDR1 SEHNR, CDR2 FQNEAQ (reference sequence). A sample-barcoded 5' primer and a J-beta primer mix were used in a second PCR of about 7 to 12 cycles. TCRdb itself ran the 5' RACE reads through MiXCR, one entry per CDR3 protein. The sample includes over a million distinct CDR3 sequences, 42% of them seen just once. The chain employs TRBV7-9 and TRBJ2-5, with D possibly being TRBD1 or TRBD2 (5 bases each). The J call may not be correct, given that the DNA end is closer to TRBJ2-7. The sample taken for sequencing was blood. The sequence came from a woman aged 18-29 years in good health. CDR3 nucleotides: TGTGCCAGCAGCCTAGGGGAGTACGGCGAGCAGTACTTC. Protein sequence: CASSLGEYGEQYF.